This TCR beta chain was obtained from a study of regulatory T cells in long-lasting Graves disease. Study-wide background: Patients with persistent Graves' disease had over 5 years of antithyroid drugs and persistent TSH receptor antibodies. The study, taken as a whole, reports: Newly diagnosed patients shared 1,000 or so public clonotypes; persistent patients shared a few thousand.

This clonotype was counted only a few times. Its antigen is unidentified. Time point noted: persistent/refractory GD, antithyroid drugs over 5 years with positive TRAb. Scientists built the TCR library using RNA that was extracted from PBMCs. The V gene's germline CDR1 is LNHNV and CDR2 YYDKDF (reference sequence). V was clipped by 8 bases and J by 7 bases, with 12 bases between them. The CDR3 runs to 13 residues. Assembly of TCR beta libraries relied on iRepertoire HTBI primers together with Arm-PCR of CDR3 regions. MiXCR was run by TCRdb on the multiplex PCR reads, yielding one entry per CDR3 protein. The data show 650,000 to 700,000 distinct CDR3 sequences, with 25% to 35% seen just once and 40% to 55% held by the top ten.

The sequencing here drew on peripheral blood mononuclear cells (PBMCs), taken when the disease was refractory, from a patient treated with antithyroid drugs. This clonotype was obtained from a female donor with Graves disease. This chain links TRBV15 with TRBJ1-6; the D is unclear. The CDR3: CATGSPGNSPLHF. CDR3 sequence (DNA): TGTGCCACCGGATCTCCCGGGAATTCACCCCTCCACTTT.